The 24 T cell receptor beta chains presented below share a single source sample, sequenced in a study of blood T cell repertoires in COVID-19. This table comes from immunoSEQ multiplex PCR, and its TCRdb copy is limited to in-frame clones, with some not included. The sample consists of about 140,000 clones, 75% to 90% of them appearing once. The sample consisted of peripheral blood. These receptors were collected from an elderly woman with acute or convalescent COVID-19.

This chain links TRBV28 with TRBJ2-7; 7 bases align to TRBD1. V shed 5 bases, J shed 6 bases, and the junction held 13 bases outside the gene matches. The V gene's germline CDR1 is MDHEN and CDR2 SYDVKM. The CDR3 length is 15 residues. CDR3 residues: CASSPSGRGFTEQYF. For the CDR3, the DNA is TGTGCCAGCAGTCCCTCGGGCAGGGGGTTTACCGAGCAGTACTTC.

The rearrangement links TRBV12-3 or TRBV12-4 to TRBJ1-5; TRBD1 aligns across 7 bases. V lost 5 bases, J lost 9 bases, and 7 bases stayed unmatched. The CDR3 loop spans 13 amino acids. CDR3 region: CASSKGQLRPQHF. CDR3 DNA: TGTGCCAGCAGTAAGGGACAGTTAAGGCCCCAGCATTTT.

The rearrangement links TRBV7-8 to TRBJ1-4, with a tentative D call TRBD1 (6 bases). CDR3 length: 18 amino acids. Trimming removed 5 bases at V and 8 bases at J, with 27 bases between. Germline CDR1 SGHVS, CDR2 FQNEAQ. CDR3 sequence reads: CASSHRVGWDGDGEKLFF. The CDR3 nucleotides are TGTGCCAGCAGCCACAGGGTCGGTTGGGACGGAGATGGAGAAAAACTGTTTTTT.

The genes are TRBV2 and TRBJ2-4; D gene ambiguous. The CDR3 contains 18 residues. The V end was cut by 2 bases, the J end by 2 bases, with 19 bases between. The germline CDR1 and CDR2 sequences are SNHLY and FYNNEI. In DNA form, the CDR3 reads TGTGCCAGCAGTGAACCCCAGTTGCTTGAGGAATCCAAAAACATTCAGTACTTC. Encoded protein: CASSEPQLLEESKNIQYF.

The chain is built from TRBV6-4 and TRBJ1-5; D is ambiguous. The germline V gene encodes CDR1 MRHNA and CDR2 SNTAGT. Trimming stripped 6 bases from V and 6 bases from J, with 12 bases between. The CDR3 has 13 residues. This CDR3 is CASSPEEGQPQHF. In DNA form, the CDR3 reads TGTGCCAGCAGCCCCGAGGAGGGTCAGCCCCAGCATTTT.

This clone was detected only a few times. The J gene is TRBJ2-7, the V gene TRBV28, with D possibly matching TRBD1 (5 bases). V was cut by 6 bases and J by 2 bases, with 8 bases left in between. Per the germline V gene, CDR1 is MDHEN and CDR2 is SYDVKM. This CDR3 is built from 12 residues. This CDR3 reads CASRRGTYEQYF. The CDR3, as DNA: TGTGCCAGCAGAAGGGGCACCTACGAGCAGTACTTC.

This clone was seen a single time. This chain links TRBV6-1 with TRBJ1-1; D gene unclear. Trimming took 3 bases from V and 2 from J, leaving 13 bases between them. The CDR3 spans 15 residues. CDR1 and CDR2 from the germline V gene are MNHNS and SASEGT. The DNA for the CDR3 is TGTGCCAGCAGTGATTACGCGCTAGGTAACACTGAAGCTTTCTTT. Protein: CASSDYALGNTEAFF.

V is TRBV11-2 and J is TRBJ1-5, with 11 bases fitting TRBD1. This CDR3 is 15 amino acids long. The J segment lost 7 bases and the V segment lost 3 bases, leaving 5 bases of the junction unmatched. Germline-derived CDR1 and CDR2 are SGHAT and FQNNGV. The CDR3 sequence is CASSFGQGAYQPQHF. The CDR3 nucleotides read TGTGCCAGCAGCTTCGGACAGGGGGCTTACCAGCCCCAGCATTTT.

The chain couples TRBV2 to TRBJ2-2, with 8 bases matching TRBD2. The CDR3 length is 15 residues. Germline V gives CDR1 SNHLY, CDR2 FYNNEI. The V and J ends lost 6 bases and 7 bases, in that order; junction bases with no gene match: 10. CDR3 DNA sequence: TGTGCCAGCAGATATGGAGCGGGAGTTAACGGGGAGCTGTTTTTT. This sequence encodes CASRYGAGVNGELFF. The complete variable domain, with remaining parts taken from reference TRBV2 and TRBJ2-2, reads EPEVTQTPSHQVTQMGQEVILRCVPISNHLYFYWYRQILGQKVEFLVSFYNNEISEKSEIFDDQFSVERPDGSNFTLKIRSTKLEDSAMYFCASRYGAGVNGELFFGEGSRLTVL.

This clone appeared once. The CDR3 sequence is CASSLERQGAGSPLHF. Written as DNA, the CDR3 is TGTGCCAGCAGCTTGGAAAGACAGGGGGCTGGTTCACCCCTCCACTTT. The J gene is TRBJ1-6, the V gene TRBV5-4, with 10 bases identical to TRBD1. Trimming cost V 0 bases and J 9 bases; bases outside gene matches: 6. Germline-derived CDR1 and CDR2 are SGHNT and YYREEE (reference sequence). This CDR3 is 16 amino acids long.

The chain carries TRBV18 and TRBJ2-7; D remains unclear. The CDR3 runs to 13 residues. V dropped 4 bases and J dropped 3 bases, with 10 bases sitting between them. Germline V gene sequence: CDR1 KGHSH, CDR2 LQKENI. CDR3 in amino acids: CASSLGSDYEQYF. The CDR3 region has the DNA TGTGCCAGCTCACTCGGGTCTGACTACGAGCAGTACTTC.

The V and J genes are TRBV2 and TRBJ1-2, with 7 bases matching TRBD1. The J segment lost 4 bases and the V segment lost 6 bases, leaving 8 bases of the junction unmatched. The CDR3 runs to 14 residues. Germline V CDR1 and CDR2: SNHLY, FYNNEI. CDR3 DNA: TGTGCCAGCAGCCCGGGACAGACAACCTATGGCTACACCTTC. Protein sequence: CASSPGQTTYGYTF. Variable domain in full (rest from reference TRBV2 and TRBJ1-2): EPEVTQTPSHQVTQMGQEVILRCVPISNHLYFYWYRQILGQKVEFLVSFYNNEISEKSEIFDDQFSVERPDGSNFTLKIRSTKLEDSAMYFCASSPGQTTYGYTFGSGTRLTVV.

The rearrangement links TRBV19 to TRBJ1-5, with TRBD1 as a possible D gene (5 bases). This CDR3 has 13 residues. V was trimmed by 6 bases and J by 4 bases, leaving 10 bases between them. Germline V lookup: CDR1 LNHDA, CDR2 SQIVND (reference sequence). CDR3 region: CASRTRGNQPQHF. The CDR3 DNA sequence: TGTGCCAGTAGGACCCGGGGGAATCAGCCCCAGCATTTT.

This chain uses TRBV2 with TRBJ1-4; 9 positions match TRBD1. Germline V gene lookup returns CDR1 SNHLY and CDR2 FYNNEI. The CDR3 spans 14 residues. The junction had 6 bases not matched to a gene; V was cut back by 6 bases and J by 7 bases. The CDR3 nucleotides read TGTGCCAGCAGCGGGACAGGGTTTATTGAAAAACTGTTTTTT. It is translated as CASSGTGFIEKLFF.

The J gene is TRBJ2-7, the V gene TRBV27; D possibly corresponds to TRBD1 (7 bases). Germline V gives CDR1 MNHEY, CDR2 SMNVEV (reference sequence). Trimming stripped 6 bases from V and 8 bases from J, with 17 bases between. This CDR3 is 13 amino acids long. Written as DNA, the CDR3 is TGTGCCAGCAGCTGGGGACAGAGCGGGCAGCAGTACTTC. It is translated as CASSWGQSGQQYF.

The chain has TRBV5-5 and TRBJ2-1; 12 nucleotides agree with TRBD2. This CDR3 has 16 amino acids. V was pared by 3 bases and J by 0 bases, with 1 base of the junction left unmatched. Germline V gene sequence: CDR1 SGHKS, CDR2 YYEKEE (reference sequence). CDR3 in DNA: TGTGCCAGCAGCTCTAGCGGGGGGGCCTCCTACAATGAGCAGTTCTTC. This encodes CASSSSGGASYNEQFF.

The chain employs TRBV6-6 and TRBJ2-7; TRBD1 agrees at 9 bases. The CDR3 has 15 amino acids. The V gene's germline CDR1 is MNHNY and CDR2 SVGAGI (reference sequence). V shed 6 bases, J shed 6 bases, and the junction held 12 bases outside the gene matches. The DNA of the CDR3 is TGTGCCAGCAGGCCTACAGGGGGCTTTACGTTCGAGCAGTACTTC. Translation gives CASRPTGGFTFEQYF.

This chain connects TRBV2 to TRBJ2-5; 8 bases line up with TRBD2. After removal of 4 bases from V and 4 bases from J, the junction contained 2 bases not matched to a gene. Germline V gene data show CDR1 as SNHLY and CDR2 as FYNNEI. This CDR3 contains 13 residues. CDR3 sequence (DNA): TGTGCCAGCAGTGGGGGACTAGGAGAGACCCAGTACTTC. Translating it yields CASSGGLGETQYF.

This chain connects TRBV18 to TRBJ1-1; 9 bases match TRBD1. This CDR3 is 14 amino acids long. The V gene end was trimmed by 3 bases and the J gene end by 3 bases; junction bases not matched to a gene: 2. Germline CDR1 and CDR2: KGHSH and LQKENI. As DNA, the CDR3 is TGTGCCAGCTCACCTACAGGGGGCGACACTGAAGCTTTCTTT. Translating gives CASSPTGGDTEAFF.

This chain uses TRBV7-9 with TRBJ2-5; possible D gene TRBD2, 5 bases. Germline CDR1 is SEHNR and CDR2 is FQNEAQ (reference sequence). The CDR3 runs 14 residues. The V gene lost 1 base and the J gene lost 9 bases, with 15 bases spanning the gap. The CDR3 region is CASSLESGRGPQYF. The DNA for the CDR3 is TGTGCCAGCAGCTTAGAGAGCGGCCGTGGGCCCCAGTACTTC.

This chain joins TRBV5-1 and TRBJ2-2; D is ambiguous. Trimming stripped 1 base from V and 4 bases from J, with 11 bases between. Germline V gene data show CDR1 as SGHRS and CDR2 as YFSETQ. The CDR3 extends over 15 amino acids. CDR3 protein: CASSLRDKITGELFF. The CDR3 DNA reads as TGCGCCAGCAGCTTGCGAGACAAGATCACCGGGGAGCTGTTTTTT.

This clone has only a few counts. The chain uses TRBV2 and TRBJ1-2, with 7 bases lining up with TRBD1. The CDR3 has 13 residues. Trimming cost V 7 bases and J 0 bases; bases outside gene matches: 2. CDR1 is SNHLY, CDR2 FYNNEI, per germline. The CDR3 loop reads CASTGQTNYGYTF. The CDR3 DNA is TGTGCCAGCACGGGACAGACTAACTATGGCTACACCTTC.

V gene TRBV6-6 combines with J gene TRBJ2-7, with D uncertain. This CDR3 has 14 residues. CDR1 and CDR2 from the germline V gene are MNHNY and SVGAGI (reference sequence). V lost 2 bases and J lost 2, with 10 bases in between. The CDR3 DNA reads as TGTGCCAGCAGTTACGGGCCCTCTGCCTACGAGCAGTACTTC. Translating gives CASSYGPSAYEQYF.

The chain joins TRBV5-4 to TRBJ2-3; 11 bases line up with TRBD2. The germline gives CDR1 SGHNT, CDR2 YYREEE (reference sequence). After removal of 3 bases from V and 4 bases from J, the junction contained 10 bases not matched to a gene. This CDR3 is 17 amino acids long. CDR3 nucleotide sequence: TGTGCCAGCAGCTCGAGACGGACTAGCGGGCGGGCAGATACGCAGTATTTT. It translates to CASSSRRTSGRADTQYF.